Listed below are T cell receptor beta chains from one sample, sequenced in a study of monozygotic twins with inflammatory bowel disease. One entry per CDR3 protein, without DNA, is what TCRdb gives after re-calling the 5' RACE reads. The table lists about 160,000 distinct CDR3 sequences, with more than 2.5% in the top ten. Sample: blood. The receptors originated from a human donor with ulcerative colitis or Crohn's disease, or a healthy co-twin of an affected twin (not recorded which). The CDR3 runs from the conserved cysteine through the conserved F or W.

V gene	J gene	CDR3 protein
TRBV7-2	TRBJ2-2	CASSLAGGSVTGELFF
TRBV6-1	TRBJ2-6	CASKRKQDASSGANVLTF
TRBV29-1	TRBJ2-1	CSVDTSGLFNEQFF
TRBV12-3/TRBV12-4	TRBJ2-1	CASSLAENYYNEQFF
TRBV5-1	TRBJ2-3	CASSFRGRVDTQYF
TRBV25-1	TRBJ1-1	CASRGRGRLNTEAFF
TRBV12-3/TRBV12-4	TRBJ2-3	CASSLRRENTDTQYF
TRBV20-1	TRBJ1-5	CSASPLSSWTGSNQPQHF
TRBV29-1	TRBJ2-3	CSVGGLLGRAQYF
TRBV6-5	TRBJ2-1	CASNLRTALVYNEQFF
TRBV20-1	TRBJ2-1	CSASVPGQGNEQFF
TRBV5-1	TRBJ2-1	CASSHIQGHYNEQFF
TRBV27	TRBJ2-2	CASTAYTGELFF
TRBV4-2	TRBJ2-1	CASSPGPLNEQFF
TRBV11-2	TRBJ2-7	CASRRWDVKRGPEQYF
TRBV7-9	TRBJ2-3	CASSPVWGSTDTQYF
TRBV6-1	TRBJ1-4	CASRKIDRGGEKLFF
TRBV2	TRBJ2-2	CASKDPTGELFF
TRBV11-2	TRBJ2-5	CASSLAGLAGAKETQYF
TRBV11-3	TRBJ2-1	CASSRGTSGQFF
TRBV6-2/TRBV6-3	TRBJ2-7	CASSTGVTVIPYEQYF
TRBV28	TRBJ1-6	CATAIQGPYALHF
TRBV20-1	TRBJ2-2	CSARVVAGLMNTGELFF
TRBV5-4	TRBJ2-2	CASSLDGTGELFF
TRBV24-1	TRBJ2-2	CATTHSNTGELFF
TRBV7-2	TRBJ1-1	CASSLPGRTAEAFF
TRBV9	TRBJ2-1	CASSGELGRPYNEQFF
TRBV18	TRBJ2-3	CASSPPPGLHTDTQYF
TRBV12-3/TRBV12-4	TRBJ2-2	CASSLRAANTGELFF
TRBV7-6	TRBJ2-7	CASSLSTGTSSLRWYF
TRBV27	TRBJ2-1	CASSLLGTSGSSNEQFF
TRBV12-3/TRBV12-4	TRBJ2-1	CASSRGLALVDEQFF
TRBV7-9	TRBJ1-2	CASSLEVGAVYGYTF
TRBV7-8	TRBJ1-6	CASRTTGTRSPLHF
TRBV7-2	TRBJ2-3	CASSWVAGDGTDTQYF
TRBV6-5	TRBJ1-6	CASSYSADTANNSPLHF
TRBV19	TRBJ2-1	CASRGGSGPYNEQFF
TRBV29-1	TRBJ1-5	CSVAAGGEGQPQHF
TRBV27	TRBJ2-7	CASSLSGSYEQYF
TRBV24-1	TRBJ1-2	CATNLGGNYGYTF
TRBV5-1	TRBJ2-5	CASSIGLAGVGETQYF
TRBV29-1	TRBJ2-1	CSVRAGGPHNEQFF
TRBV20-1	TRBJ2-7	CSASSAYEQYF
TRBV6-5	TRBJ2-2	CASSYYGLITGELFF
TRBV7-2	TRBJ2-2	CASSLETGGSYTGELFF
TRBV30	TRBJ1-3	CAWSVGKPGNTIYF
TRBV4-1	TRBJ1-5	CASSQDSAQGGQPQHF
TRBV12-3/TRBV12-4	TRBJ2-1	CASSYYSGRGEQFF
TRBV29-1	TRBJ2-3	CSLKGSVPFTHTQYF
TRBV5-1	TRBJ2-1	CASSGVGTPLGNEQFF
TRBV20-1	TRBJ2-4	CSARAGTGRNIQYF
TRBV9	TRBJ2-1	CASTWTDGDEQFF
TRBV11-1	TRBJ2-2	CASSLGLAALGGNTGELFF
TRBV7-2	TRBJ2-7	CASSLGGGYEQYF